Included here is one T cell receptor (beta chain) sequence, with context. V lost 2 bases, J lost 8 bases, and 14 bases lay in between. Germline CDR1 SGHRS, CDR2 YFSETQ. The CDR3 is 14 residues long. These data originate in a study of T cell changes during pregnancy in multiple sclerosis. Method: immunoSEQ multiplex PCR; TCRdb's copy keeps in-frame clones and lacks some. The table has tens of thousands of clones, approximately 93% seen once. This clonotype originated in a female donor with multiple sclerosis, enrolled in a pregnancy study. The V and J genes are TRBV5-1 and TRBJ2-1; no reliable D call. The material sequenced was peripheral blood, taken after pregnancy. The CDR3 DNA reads TGCGCCAGCAGCTTAGGCGGCCCCTGGGATGAGCAGTTCTTC. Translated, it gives CASSLGGPWDEQFF.